These T cell receptor beta chains were read from a single sample in a study of cytomegalovirus exposure and HLA in healthy donors. Sequencing used immunoSEQ multiplex PCR; TCRdb keeps in-frame clones, though not all of them. The table shows fewer than 250,000 clones, with roughly four fifths occurring only once. The specimen was PBMCs. The receptors originated from a woman in her 30s in good health and CMV-seropositive. CDR3s include the opening cysteine and the closing phenylalanine or tryptophan. Each record gives: V gene, J gene, clone size, CDR3 length, D gene, CDR3 DNA, CDR3 protein. D genes are given only for firm matches. Where a row states a size, it is once, few, many or the class of an expanded clone; other rows omit it.

TRBV11-2	TRBJ2-5	once	15	.	TGTGCCAGCAGCTGGAGGGGGGGCCCGGGGGAGACCCAGTACTTC	CASSWRGGPGETQYF
TRBV28	TRBJ2-1	.	14	.	TGTGCCAGCACCCCCGGGACTTCCCGTAATGAGCAGTTCTTC	CASTPGTSRNEQFF
TRBV7-9	TRBJ2-1	.	16	TRBD2	TGTTCCAGCAGTTCAAGCCCGGGACTAGGAGTTTGGGAGCAGTTCTTC	CSSSSSPGLGVWEQFF
TRBV6-1	TRBJ2-7	.	13	.	TGTGCCAGCAGTGAAGGGGACATCTACGAGCAGTACTTC	CASSEGDIYEQYF
TRBV5-4	TRBJ2-2	.	15	TRBD1	TGTGCCAGCAGCCCGGGACAGGCGAACACCGGGGAGCTGTTTTTT	CASSPGQANTGELFF
TRBV28	TRBJ2-5	.	17	.	TGTGCCAGCAGTCCCCAATTTCTTGGGGGCCGGGGAGAGACCCAGTACTTC	CASSPQFLGGRGETQYF
TRBV4-1	TRBJ2-3	.	15	TRBD1	TGCGCCAGCAGCGGCCGGACAGGGGGGACAGATACGCAGTATTTT	CASSGRTGGTDTQYF
TRBV6-5	TRBJ2-7	.	15	TRBD2	TGTGCCAGCAGTTACTCCGCGGGAGGACCCTACGAGCAGTACTTC	CASSYSAGGPYEQYF
TRBV23-1	TRBJ2-7	.	23	TRBD2	TGCGCCAGCAGTCAATCAGCAAAAAAAGCGGGAGGGCCTCTGACGGCCTTCCTCTACGAGCAGTACTTC	CASSQSAKKAGGPLTAFLYEQYF
TRBV9	TRBJ2-1	once	15	TRBD2	TGTGCCAGCAGCTCGACTAGCGGGAGAAACAATGAGCAGTTCTTC	CASSSTSGRNNEQFF
TRBV4-1	TRBJ1-5	.	13	.	TGCGCCAGCAGCCAAGAGGCAGGAGACAGGCAGCATTTT	CASSQEAGDRQHF
TRBV6-4	TRBJ2-1	few	15	.	TGTGCCAGCAGTGACCTGGGTCGGGACTACAATGAGCAGTTCTTC	CASSDLGRDYNEQFF
TRBV27	TRBJ1-1	.	13	.	TGTGCCAGCAGTTTCTCCAGTGGCACTGAAGCTTTCTTT	CASSFSSGTEAFF
TRBV6-5	TRBJ2-1	.	12	TRBD1	TGTGCCAGCAGTTGGGACAGGAATGAGCAGTTCTTC	CASSWDRNEQFF
TRBV27	TRBJ1-2	.	13	.	TGTGCCAGCAGCCCCGGTTCTGACTATGGCTACACCTTC	CASSPGSDYGYTF
TRBV5-6	TRBJ1-1	.	13	TRBD1	TGTGCCAGCAGCTCATCGACAGGGAGGGAAGCTTTCTTT	CASSSSTGREAFF
TRBV28	TRBJ1-5	.	14	.	TGTGCCAGCACCCCCGCCGGGGGAGTACAGCCCCAGCATTTT	CASTPAGGVQPQHF
TRBV11-2	TRBJ2-7	.	18	TRBD2	TGTGCCAGCAGCTTCGGACTAGCGGGAGGGTTAGGTTGGTACGAGCAGTACTTC	CASSFGLAGGLGWYEQYF
TRBV4-1	TRBJ2-1	.	19	TRBD2	TGCGCCAGCAGCCAAGGGATAGGACTAGCGGGCTCCTCCTACAATGAGCAGTTCTTC	CASSQGIGLAGSSYNEQFF
TRBV6-4	TRBJ1-1	.	13	.	TGTGCCAGCAGTGAAACAGGTTACACTGAAGCTTTCTTT	CASSETGYTEAFF
TRBV7-2	TRBJ2-7	few	13	TRBD2	TGTGCCAGCAGCTTAGGACTAGCGAACGAGCAGTACTTC	CASSLGLANEQYF
TRBV19	TRBJ1-3	few	16	TRBD1	TGTGCCAGTAGTCCAGACAGGGGCGGTTCTGGAAACACCATATATTTT	CASSPDRGGSGNTIYF
TRBV18	TRBJ2-1	.	14	TRBD1	TGTGCCAGCTCTCACCGGGACAGGTACAATGAGCAGTTCTTC	CASSHRDRYNEQFF
TRBV19	TRBJ1-2	.	14	.	TGTGCCAGTAGTATGCTCGACAAATTTATCGGCTACACCTTC	CASSMLDKFIGYTF
TRBV11-3	TRBJ2-5	.	13	.	TGTGCCAGCAGCCAACGGGACCAAGAGACCCAGTACTTC	CASSQRDQETQYF
TRBV29-1	TRBJ2-3	once	13	TRBD2	TGCAGCGTTGAGGGGGGGAGCACAGATACGCAGTATTTT	CSVEGGSTDTQYF
TRBV5-1	TRBJ1-2	.	14	.	TGCGCCAGCAGCTCGACAGAAACGACCTATGGCTACACCTTC	CASSSTETTYGYTF
TRBV7-8	TRBJ2-7	once	14	.	TGTGCCAGCAGCTTAGGCGGAGTCCCGGACGAGCAGTACTTC	CASSLGGVPDEQYF
TRBV19	TRBJ2-5	.	12	TRBD2	TGTGCCAGTAGTATCGGGGGGGAGACCCAGTACTTC	CASSIGGETQYF
TRBV28	TRBJ1-2	.	15	TRBD1	TGTGCCAGCAGCCCCGGACAGGGGGTTAGGAATGGCTACACCTTC	CASSPGQGVRNGYTF
TRBV27	TRBJ2-7	.	15	TRBD2	TGTGCCAGCAGTTTTGAAGCTAGCGGGAGAGGGGAGCAGTACTTC	CASSFEASGRGEQYF
TRBV5-1	TRBJ2-1	.	16	.	TGCGCCAGCAGCTTGGCCCCGGGAGAAGGAGGGAATGAGCAGTTCTTC	CASSLAPGEGGNEQFF
TRBV19	TRBJ2-6	.	18	.	TGTGCCAGTAGTAAAAACAGGGGGGAGGGATCTGGGGCCAACGTCCTGACTTTC	CASSKNRGEGSGANVLTF
TRBV2	TRBJ2-7	once	11	.	TGTGCCAGCAGTTTCGGGTACGAGCAGTACTTC	CASSFGYEQYF
TRBV9	TRBJ2-7	once	14	TRBD1	TGTGCCAGCAGCGTAGGCGGGACAGGCTACGAGCAGTACTTC	CASSVGGTGYEQYF
TRBV7-6	TRBJ2-7	.	15	.	TGTGCCAGCAGCCAAGGGACTGACCCATTTTACGAGCAGTACTTC	CASSQGTDPFYEQYF
TRBV15	TRBJ2-7	.	14	.	TGTGCCACCAGCAGAGATCTAGAAGCCTACGAGCAGTACTTC	CATSRDLEAYEQYF
TRBV4-1	TRBJ2-1	.	14	.	TGCGCCAGCAGCCAGGGCCTTCTCGACGATGAGCAGTTCTTC	CASSQGLLDDEQFF
TRBV5-1	TRBJ2-7	.	14	.	TGCGCCAGCAGCTTGGAGCGTGACTGGATCGAGCAGTACTTC	CASSLERDWIEQYF
TRBV6-6	TRBJ2-3	once	12	.	TGTGCCAGCAGCCTACGCACAGATACGCAGTATTTT	CASSLRTDTQYF
TRBV7-9	TRBJ2-5	.	16	TRBD2	TGTGCCAGCAGCTTAGTCGAGGTAGCGGGTCAAGAGACCCAGTACTTC	CASSLVEVAGQETQYF
TRBV19	TRBJ1-1	few	13	.	TGTGCCAGTAGTATAGTCGGGAGCACTGAAGCTTTCTTT	CASSIVGSTEAFF
TRBV19	TRBJ2-1	.	15	.	TGTGCCAGTACCCCACCCCAGGGGCCCGGGCATGAGCAGTTCTTC	CASTPPQGPGHEQFF
TRBV6-5	TRBJ1-2	.	11	.	TGTGCCAGCAGCTCAGGGTGTGGCTACACCTTC	CASSSGCGYTF
TRBV27	TRBJ2-2	.	16	TRBD2	TGTGCCAGCAGTTTACTAGCGGAGGGTTCACCCGGGGAGCTGTTTTTT	CASSLLAEGSPGELFF
TRBV5-1	TRBJ1-1	.	14	.	TGCGCCAGCAGCTTCAAGGGAGGGGACACTGAAGCTTTCTTT	CASSFKGGDTEAFF
TRBV28	TRBJ2-7	.	12	TRBD1	TGTGCCAGCAGTTTGGGACAGTACGAGCAGTACTTC	CASSLGQYEQYF
TRBV28	TRBJ1-2	.	17	TRBD1	TGTGCCAGCAGTTCCTCGGACAGGGCTGGGATTAACTATGGCTACACCTTC	CASSSSDRAGINYGYTF
TRBV15	TRBJ2-5	.	16	TRBD2	TGTGCCACCAGCAGAGATAATCTAGCGGGAGAAGAGACCCAGTACTTC	CATSRDNLAGEETQYF
TRBV27	TRBJ2-2	.	16	TRBD2	TGTGCCAGCAGCCCCGCGGGACTAACCTCGGCCGGGGAGCTGTTTTTT	CASSPAGLTSAGELFF
TRBV28	TRBJ2-2	.	15	.	TGTGCCAGCAGTTTAAGATCGGGGAACACCGGGGAGCTGTTTTTT	CASSLRSGNTGELFF
TRBV9	TRBJ2-7	once	14	TRBD2	TGTGCCAGCAGCGTAGCAGCGGGAGGGTACGAGCAGTACTTC	CASSVAAGGYEQYF
TRBV27	TRBJ2-5	.	13	.	TGTGCCAGCAGTTTAGGTCTAAAGGAGACCCAGTACTTC	CASSLGLKETQYF
TRBV2	TRBJ1-2	.	14	TRBD1	TGTGCCAGCAGCCCGACAGGGGGAGAGTATGGCTACACCTTC	CASSPTGGEYGYTF
TRBV10-2	TRBJ1-5	.	13	TRBD1	TGCGCCAGCCGACAGGGGGCCAATCAGCCCCAGCATTTT	CASRQGANQPQHF
TRBV5-4	TRBJ1-2	.	15	.	TGTGCCAGCAGCGGGTCCGGGGGGAGGGACTATGGCTACACCTTC	CASSGSGGRDYGYTF